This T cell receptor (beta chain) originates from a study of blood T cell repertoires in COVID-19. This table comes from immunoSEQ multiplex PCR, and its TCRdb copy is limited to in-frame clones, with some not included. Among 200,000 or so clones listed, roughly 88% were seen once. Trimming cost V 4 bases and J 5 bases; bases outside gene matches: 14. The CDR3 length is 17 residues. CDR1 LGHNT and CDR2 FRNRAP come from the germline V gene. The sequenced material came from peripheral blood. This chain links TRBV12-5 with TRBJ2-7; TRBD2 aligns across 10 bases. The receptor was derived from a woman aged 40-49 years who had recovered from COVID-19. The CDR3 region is CASGWSPSGRTSNEQYF. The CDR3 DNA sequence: TGTGCTAGTGGTTGGTCCCCTAGCGGGAGAACAAGCAACGAGCAGTACTTC. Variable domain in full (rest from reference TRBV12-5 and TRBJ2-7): DARVTQTPRHKVTEMGQEVTMRCQPILGHNTVFWYRQTMMQGLELLAYFRNRAPLDDSGMPKDRFSAEMPDATLATLKIQPSEPRDSAVYFCASGWSPSGRTSNEQYFGPGTRLTVT.